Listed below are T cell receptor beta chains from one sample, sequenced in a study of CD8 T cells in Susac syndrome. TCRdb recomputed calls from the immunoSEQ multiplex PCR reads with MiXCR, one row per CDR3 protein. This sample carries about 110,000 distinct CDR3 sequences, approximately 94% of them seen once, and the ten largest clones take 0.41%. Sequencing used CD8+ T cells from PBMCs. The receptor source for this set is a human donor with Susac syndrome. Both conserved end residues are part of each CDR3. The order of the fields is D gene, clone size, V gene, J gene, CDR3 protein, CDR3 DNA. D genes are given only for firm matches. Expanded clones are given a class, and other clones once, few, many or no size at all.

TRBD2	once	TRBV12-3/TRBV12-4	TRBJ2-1	CASSPMGGWNEQFF	TGTGCCAGCAGCCCCATGGGGGGGTGGAATGAGCAGTTCTTC
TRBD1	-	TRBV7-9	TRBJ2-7	CASSSRQGEYEQYF	TGTGCCAGCAGCTCGAGACAGGGGGAATATGAGCAGTACTTC
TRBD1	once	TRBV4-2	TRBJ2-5	CASSPTPQGARGETQYF	TGTGCCAGCAGCCCAACGCCCCAGGGGGCTAGGGGAGAGACCCAGTACTTC
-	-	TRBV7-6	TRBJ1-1	CASSLTGSTNTEAFF	TGTGCCAGCAGCTTAACGGGAAGTACGAACACTGAAGCTTTCTTT
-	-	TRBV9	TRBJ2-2	CASSPLRANTGELFF	TGTGCCAGCAGCCCCCTCCGAGCGAACACCGGGGAGCTGTTTTTT
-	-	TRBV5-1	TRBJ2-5	CASAVDKRPSEETQYF	TGCGCCAGCGCCGTTGACAAGCGACCCTCGGAAGAGACCCAGTACTTC
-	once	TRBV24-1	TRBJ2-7	CATGTGYYEQYF	TGTGCCACCGGGACGGGTTACTACGAGCAGTACTTC
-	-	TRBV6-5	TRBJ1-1	CASSSFLEATEAFF	TGTGCCAGCAGTTCCTTCCTTGAGGCCACTGAAGCTTTCTTT
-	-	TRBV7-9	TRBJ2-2	CASSLRGDPNTGELFF	TGTGCCAGCAGCTTACGGGGAGATCCGAACACCGGGGAGCTGTTTTTT
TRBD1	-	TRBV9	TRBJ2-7	CASSTGGQGYEQYF	TGTGCCAGCAGCACGGGCGGACAGGGCTACGAGCAGTACTTC
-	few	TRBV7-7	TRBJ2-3	CASSFAGSTDTQYF	TGTGCCAGCAGCTTTGCGGGGAGCACAGATACGCAGTATTTT
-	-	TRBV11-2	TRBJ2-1	CASSLRRAEQFF	TGTGCCAGCAGCTTGCGCAGGGCAGAGCAGTTCTTC
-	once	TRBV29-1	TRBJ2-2	CSVDRGDSTGELFF	TGCAGCGTTGATCGCGGCGACTCCACCGGGGAGCTGTTTTTT
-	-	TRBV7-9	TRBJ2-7	CASSSGLSYEQYF	TGTGCCAGCAGCTCGGGGCTCTCCTACGAGCAGTACTTC
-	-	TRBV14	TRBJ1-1	CASSQDRGDKAFF	TGTGCCAGCAGCCAAGATAGGGGGGATAAGGCTTTCTTT
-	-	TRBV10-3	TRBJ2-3	CAISEAGSGTDTQYF	TGTGCCATCAGTGAGGCGGGTTCGGGGACAGATACGCAGTATTTT
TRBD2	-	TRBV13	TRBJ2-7	CASSQMTSVTYEQYF	TGTGCCAGCAGCCAAATGACTAGCGTTACCTACGAGCAGTACTTC
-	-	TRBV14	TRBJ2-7	CASSQAPSYEQYF	TGTGCCAGCAGCCAAGCCCCTTCCTACGAGCAGTACTTC
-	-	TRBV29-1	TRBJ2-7	CSFVGGSYEQYF	TGCAGCTTCGTCGGCGGGTCCTACGAGCAGTACTTC
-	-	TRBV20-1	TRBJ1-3	CSADGGNTIYF	TGCAGTGCCGACGGGGGAAACACCATATATTTT
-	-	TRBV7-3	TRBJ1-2	CASSPEGFGYGYTF	TGTGCCAGCAGCCCGGAGGGGTTCGGCTATGGCTACACCTTC
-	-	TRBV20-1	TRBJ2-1	CSARQDNEQFF	TGCAGTGCTAGACAAGACAATGAGCAGTTCTTC
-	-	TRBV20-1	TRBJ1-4	CSARGQAASNEKLFF	TGCAGTGCTAGAGGACAGGCGGCCAGTAATGAAAAACTGTTTTTT
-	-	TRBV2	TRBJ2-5	CASSELNGEREETQYF	TGTGCCAGCAGTGAACTGAACGGGGAGCGAGAAGAGACCCAGTACTTC
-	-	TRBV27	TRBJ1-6	CASSESGSPLHF	TGTGCCAGCAGCGAAAGTGGTTCACCCCTCCACTTT
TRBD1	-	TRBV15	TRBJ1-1	CATSRDRGSEAFF	TGTGCCACCAGCAGGGACAGGGGCAGTGAAGCTTTCTTT
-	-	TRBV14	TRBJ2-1	CASSQVGSPANEQFF	TGTGCCAGCAGCCAAGTGGGCAGTCCAGCCAATGAGCAGTTCTTC
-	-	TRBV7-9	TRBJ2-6	CASSWTDHSGANVLTF	TGTGCCAGCAGTTGGACGGACCACTCTGGGGCCAACGTCCTGACTTTC
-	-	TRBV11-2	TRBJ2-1	CASSSLTGNNEQFF	TGTGCCAGCAGCTCCCTCACAGGGAACAATGAGCAGTTCTTC
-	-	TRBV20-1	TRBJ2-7	CSARVPGGTFTYEQYF	TGCAGTGCTAGAGTTCCTGGGGGGACATTCACCTACGAGCAGTACTTC
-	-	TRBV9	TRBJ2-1	CASSSAGNYNEQFF	TGTGCCAGCAGCTCCGCGGGGAATTACAATGAGCAGTTCTTC
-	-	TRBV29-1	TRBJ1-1	CSVDEDFPIF	TGCAGCGTTGACGAGGACTTCCCAATCTTT
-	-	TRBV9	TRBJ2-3	CASSVLSTDTQYF	TGTGCCAGCAGCGTCCTTAGCACAGATACGCAGTATTTT
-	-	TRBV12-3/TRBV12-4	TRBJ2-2	CASTLNGELFF	TGTGCCAGCACCTTGAACGGGGAGCTGTTTTTT
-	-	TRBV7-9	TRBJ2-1	CASSPGTPNEQFF	TGTGCCAGCAGCCCCGGGACACCAAATGAGCAGTTCTTC
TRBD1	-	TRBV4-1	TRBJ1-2	CASSPSPPRGLGYTF	TGCGCCAGCAGCCCCAGCCCGCCCAGGGGGCTAGGCTACACCTTC
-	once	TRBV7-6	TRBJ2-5	CASSQDYGGQETQYF	TGTGCCAGCAGCCAAGACTACGGGGGCCAAGAGACCCAGTACTTC
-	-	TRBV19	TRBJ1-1	CASSIGGNTEAFF	TGTGCCAGTAGTATCGGGGGGAACACTGAAGCTTTCTTT
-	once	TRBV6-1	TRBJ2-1	CASSPRTGYNEQFF	TGTGCCAGCAGTCCCCGGACGGGTTACAATGAGCAGTTCTTC
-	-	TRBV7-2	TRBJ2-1	CASSLEALGHPKFF	TGTGCCAGCAGCCTAGAGGCCCTCGGTCACCCGAAGTTCTTC